The 15 T cell receptor beta chains below come from one sample, sequenced in a study of T cells in Graves' hyperthyroidism and ophthalmopathy. From RNA transcripts, TCR beta CDR3 regions were amplified. The HTBI primer set drove a first-round RT-PCR of the TCR CDR3. MiXCR was run by TCRdb on the multiplex PCR reads, yielding one entry per CDR3 protein. The profile shows about 520,000 distinct CDR3 sequences, 24% of them singletons. What was sequenced was blood. Receptors were obtained from a woman between 25 and 40 years old with Graves' ophthalmopathy.

This clonotype was observed at least ten times. The chain has TRBV24-1 and TRBJ2-1; 11 bases fit TRBD1. CDR1 is KGHDR, CDR2 SFDVKD, per germline. The CDR3 length is 15 residues. The V gene end was trimmed by 4 bases and the J gene end by 6 bases; junction bases not matched to a gene: 4. The CDR3 spells CATSDPGTGGNEQFF. The CDR3 DNA is TGTGCCACCAGTGACCCTGGGACAGGGGGCAATGAGCAGTTCTTC.

V is TRBV5-1 and J is TRBJ2-7, with 8 bases lining up with TRBD1. The junction had 6 bases not matched to a gene; V was cut back by 4 bases and J by 6 bases. This CDR3 region has 13 residues. From germline, CDR1 is SGHRS and CDR2 YFSETQ. CDR3 sequence: CASSHDGQGEQYF. As DNA, the CDR3 is TGCGCCAGCAGCCACGATGGACAGGGCGAGCAGTACTTC.

This clonotype was counted many times. The chain carries TRBV12-3 or TRBV12-4 and TRBJ1-1, with D perhaps TRBD1 (6 bases). Trimming left V 5 bases short and J 11 bases short, with 21 bases between. CDR3 length: 14 amino acids. The CDR3 nucleotides are TGTGCCAGCAGTCCGTCCCGGGACATTTTTGACGCTTTCTTT. This gives the protein CASSPSRDIFDAFF.

The chain uses TRBV5-6 and TRBJ1-5, with D possibly being TRBD1 (6 bases). The CDR3 contains 15 residues. Germline lookup yields CDR1 SGHDT and CDR2 YYEEEE. Trimming cost V 2 bases and J 0 bases, with 9 bases left between them. As DNA, the CDR3 is TGTGCCAGCAGCTTCGGGGGACATAGCAATCAGCCCCAGCATTTT. This gives the protein CASSFGGHSNQPQHF.

The chain combines TRBV6-1 with TRBJ1-2, with TRBD1 as a possible D gene (6 bases). V was clipped by 6 bases and J by 5 bases, with 16 bases between them. Germline loops: CDR1 MNHNS, CDR2 SASEGT. The CDR3 sequence is 14 residues long. CDR3 in amino acids: CASRGQITLYGYTF. As DNA, the CDR3 is TGTGCCAGCAGGGGACAAATAACCCTATATGGCTACACCTTC.

There are many counts of this clonotype. The chain recombines TRBV5-8 with TRBJ2-7; 8 nucleotides match TRBD1. Germline CDR1 SGHTS, CDR2 YDEGEE. The junction had 7 bases not matched to a gene; V was cut back by 3 bases and J by 2 bases. The CDR3 runs 15 residues. CDR3 sequence: CASSWTGSWAYEQYF. Here the CDR3 DNA reads TGTGCCAGCAGCTGGACAGGGTCATGGGCCTACGAGCAGTACTTC.

This clonotype was counted only a few times. V usage is TRBV19 and J usage is TRBJ2-2; D is unresolved. There are 14 residues in the CDR3. CDR1 is LNHDA and CDR2 is SQIVND in the germline V gene (reference sequence). V shed 1 base and J shed 5 bases, with 8 bases lying between them. The CDR3 reads CASSIGARTGELFF. CDR3 in DNA: TGTGCCAGTAGTATAGGGGCGAGGACCGGGGAGCTGTTTTTT.

The V call is TRBV27, the J call TRBJ1-2; TRBD1 matches at 9 bases. V lost 2 bases to trimming and J lost 5 bases; unmatched junction nucleotides: 12. The germline V gene encodes CDR1 MNHEY and CDR2 SMNVEV (reference sequence). This CDR3 region has 17 residues. CDR3 DNA sequence: TGTGCCAGCAGTTTAAGGCGCCCGGGACAGGGAGGTTATGGCTACACCTTC. As protein: CASSLRRPGQGGYGYTF.

J is TRBJ1-2 and V is TRBV12-3 or TRBV12-4; TRBD1 might be the D (5 bases). Trimming shortened V by 5 bases and J by 4 bases, and 11 bases separated the two germline ends. The CDR3 contains 13 residues. The CDR3 reads CASSQPDSYGYTF. Written as DNA, the CDR3 is TGTGCCAGCAGTCAACCTGACAGCTATGGCTACACCTTC.

CDR3 region: CASSLAGTETETQYF. The CDR3 DNA sequence: TGCGCCAGCAGCTTGGCCGGGACAGAAACGGAGACCCAGTACTTC. The chain is built from TRBV5-1 and TRBJ2-5, with TRBD1 matching over 7 bases. J gave up 5 bases and V 0 bases, and 7 bases lay outside the gene matches. Germline CDR1 and CDR2: SGHRS and YFSETQ. The CDR3 sequence is 15 residues long.

The table lists this clonotype with a few counts. The chain combines TRBV2 with TRBJ2-7; possibly TRBD1 or TRBD2 for D (5 bases each). Trimming took off 3 bases at V and 5 bases at J, with 14 bases between the two ends. The CDR3 runs 14 residues. Germline assignment: CDR1 SNHLY and CDR2 FYNNEI. CDR3 nucleotides: TGTGCCAGCAGTGATTCAGGGACCGGGGACGAGCAGTACTTC. Protein: CASSDSGTGDEQYF.

Of note for this clonotype: This clone may be a read error of a much larger clone one base away. The V gene is TRBV27, the J gene TRBJ2-7; TRBD2 aligns across 9 bases. This CDR3 is 15 amino acids long. Germline assignment: CDR1 MNHEY and CDR2 SMNVEV (reference sequence). Trimming took 2 bases from V and 2 from J; bases not matched to a gene: 4. The CDR3 region is CASSLGGRVAYEQYV. The CDR3 nucleotides read TGTGCCAGCAGTTTAGGCGGGAGGGTCGCCTACGAGCAGTACGTC.

V usage is TRBV30 and J usage is TRBJ2-7, with no clear D. The CDR3 spans 9 residues. CDR1 is GTSNPN and CDR2 is SVGIG in the germline V gene (reference sequence). V lost 5 bases, J lost 6 bases, and 5 bases lay in between. The CDR3 region is CAWVCEQYF. CDR3 nucleotides: TGTGCCTGGGTCTGCGAGCAGTACTTC.

This clonotype was recorded many times. J is TRBJ2-4 and V is TRBV2, with D possibly being TRBD2 (6 bases). In germline, CDR1 is SNHLY, CDR2 FYNNEI. This CDR3 is built from 14 residues. V was pared by 1 base and J by 6 bases, with 10 bases between. CDR3 region: CASSEVARGNIQYF. CDR3 nucleotide sequence: TGTGCCAGCAGTGAAGTAGCGCGGGGAAACATTCAGTACTTC.

This clonotype was recorded a few times. The chain recombines TRBV12-3 or TRBV12-4 with TRBJ2-7; 12 bases agree with TRBD2. The length of the CDR3 is 13 residues. The V and J ends lost 6 bases and 9 bases, in that order; junction bases with no gene match: 6. CDR3 sequence: CASSTSGGSRQYF. In nucleotides, the CDR3 is TGTGCCAGCAGCACTAGCGGGGGGTCGCGGCAGTACTTC.